These 7 T cell receptor beta chains were sequenced from one sample in a study of OX40 agonist ivuxolimab in advanced cancers. Method: immunoSEQ multiplex PCR; TCRdb's copy keeps in-frame clones and lacks some. The sample includes about 22,000 clones, roughly 90% of them seen just once. The specimen was CD4+ or CD8+ T cells sorted from blood, collected in a trial of the OX40 agonist ivuxolimab. The receptor set was obtained from an adult with an advanced solid tumor such as melanoma, head and neck, liver or kidney cancer.

This clone was counted between two and nine times. V usage is TRBV28 and J usage is TRBJ2-1, with D unclear. This CDR3 contains 10 residues. CDR1 and CDR2 from the germline V gene are MDHEN and SYDVKM. The V end was cut by 6 bases, the J end by 5 bases, with 2 bases between. The CDR3 nucleotides read TGTGCCAGCAGAGACAATGAGCAGTTCTTC. This sequence encodes CASRDNEQFF.

The chain links TRBV9 to TRBJ2-7; perhaps TRBD2 as D (7 bases). Germline V CDR1 and CDR2: SGDLS, YYNGEE. V gave up 0 bases and J gave up 7 bases, with 26 bases separating them. This CDR3 comprises 18 residues. The CDR3 DNA reads as TGTGCCAGCAGCGTAGCAGGGGACGTCGGACTAGGGGCGAGGGAGCAGTACTTC. Amino acid sequence: CASSVAGDVGLGAREQYF.

V and J are TRBV5-4 and TRBJ1-3; D ambiguous. Germline values: CDR1 SGHNT, CDR2 YYREEE (reference sequence). V lost 0 bases, J lost 1 base, and 11 bases lay in between. This CDR3 contains 16 residues. CDR3 in DNA: TGTGCCAGCAGCTTGGCGGCGTGGGGTTCTGGAAACACCATATATTTT. This translates into CASSLAAWGSGNTIYF.

V is TRBV7-9 and J is TRBJ2-5, with D possibly being TRBD1 (5 bases). Trimming shortened V by 4 bases and J by 5 bases, and 20 bases separated the two germline ends. The CDR3 is 16 residues long. Germline lookup yields CDR1 SEHNR and CDR2 FQNEAQ (reference sequence). In DNA, the CDR3 is TGTGCCAGCAGCTCTATGCTGAGACAGCTGAGGGAGACCCAGTACTTC. Amino acid sequence: CASSSMLRQLRETQYF.

The chain couples TRBV5-1 to TRBJ2-7; possibly TRBD1 for D (5 bases). Trimming cost V 0 bases and J 2 bases, with 9 bases left between them. The CDR3 has 14 amino acids. In germline, CDR1 is SGHRS, CDR2 YFSETQ. CDR3 in DNA: TGCGCCAGCAGCTTGGCAAGGGGCGCCTACGAGCAGTACTTC. As protein: CASSLARGAYEQYF.

V usage is TRBV9 and J usage is TRBJ2-5; a weak D match, TRBD2 (5 bases). CDR3 length: 15 residues. Trimming pared 4 bases from V and 5 bases from J, leaving 18 bases between. The germline CDR1 and CDR2 sequences are SGDLS and YYNGEE. The CDR3 loop reads CASSSLAAPSETQYF. The DNA of the CDR3 is TGTGCCAGCAGCTCGCTAGCCGCCCCTTCGGAGACCCAGTACTTC.

V gene TRBV28 combines with J gene TRBJ1-3, with D maybe TRBD1 (5 bases). The germline CDR1 and CDR2 sequences are MDHEN and SYDVKM. Trimming pared 2 bases from V and 8 bases from J, leaving 10 bases between. The CDR3 contains 13 residues. The CDR3 loop is CASSLLQGHTIYF. The CDR3 coding sequence is TGTGCCAGCAGTTTACTCCAGGGACACACCATATATTTT.